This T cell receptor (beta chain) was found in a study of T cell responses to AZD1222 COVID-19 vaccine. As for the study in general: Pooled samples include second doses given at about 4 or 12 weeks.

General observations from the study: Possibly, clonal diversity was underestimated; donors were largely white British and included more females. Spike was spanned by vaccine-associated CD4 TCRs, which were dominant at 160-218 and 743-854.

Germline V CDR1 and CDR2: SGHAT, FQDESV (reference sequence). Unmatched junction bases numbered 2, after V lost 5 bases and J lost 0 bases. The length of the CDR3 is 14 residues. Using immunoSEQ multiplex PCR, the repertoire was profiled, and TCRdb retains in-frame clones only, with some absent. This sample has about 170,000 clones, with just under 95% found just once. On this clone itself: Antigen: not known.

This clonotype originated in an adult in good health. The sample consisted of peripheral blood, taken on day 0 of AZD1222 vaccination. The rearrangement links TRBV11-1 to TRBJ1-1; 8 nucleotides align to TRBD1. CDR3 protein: CASSQGQVNTEAFF. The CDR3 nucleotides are TGTGCCAGCAGCCAGGGACAGGTGAACACTGAAGCTTTCTTT. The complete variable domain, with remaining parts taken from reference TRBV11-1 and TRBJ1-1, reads EAEVAQSPRYKITEKSQAVAFWCDPISGHATLYWYRQILGQGPELLVQFQDESVVDDSQLPKDRFSAERLKGVDSTLKIQPAELGDSAMYLCASSQGQVNTEAFFGQGTRLTVV.